This T cell receptor (beta chain) was observed in a study of a mutant IDH1 vaccine in newly diagnosed glioma. On the study more broadly: Averaging roughly 40 years of age, treated patients were 62.5% male and about 38% female.

Here immunoSEQ multiplex PCR was the method, and the copy in TCRdb shows in-frame clones only, minus some. The table lists approximately 25,000 clones, more than 75% of them singletons. Comment on this clone: What it binds is unknown.

The time point is: week 47, end of study. Every vaccine dose comprised 300 ug of mutant IDH1 20-mer peptide plus topical imiquimod. CDR1 and CDR2 from the germline V gene are SGHRS and YFSETQ. The CDR3 is 13 amino acids. V lost 0 bases and J 5 bases, leaving 8 bases between the germline ends. This chain links TRBV5-1 with TRBJ2-5, with D hard to call. This clonotype was sampled from a man aged 35 to 55 with glioma. Some clones in this sample may be carry-over from other donors' samples. The sequencing here drew on PBMCs, taken from a glioma patient whose treatment included an IDH1 peptide vaccine. The DNA for the CDR3 is TGCGCCAGCAGCTTGGACACGGTCGAGACCCAGTACTTC. Protein product: CASSLDTVETQYF.